Sequencing of this T cell receptor beta chain was carried out in a study of regulatory and conventional T cells in RAG deficiency. Produced via immunoSEQ multiplex PCR; TCRdb's table is partial and in-frame only. The table has 6,000 to 8,500 clones, about four fifths seen once. The CDR3 spans 13 residues. Germline V gene sequence: CDR1 LNHDA, CDR2 SQIVND (reference sequence). V dropped 8 bases and J dropped 0 bases, with 11 bases sitting between them. This same sample was also part of a study on regulatory T cells. According to that study: Amplification used 52 TRBV primers and 13 TRBJ primers. Patient repertoires had restricted TRB V-J pairs and skewed V and J usage, most in Tregs.

Material: CD8+ T cells sorted from blood. The sequence was obtained from a human donor in good health. The chain employs TRBV19 and TRBJ2-7, with D possibly being TRBD2 (5 bases). The CDR3 DNA reads TGTGCCAGTGCCCCGGGAACCTCCTACGAGCAGTACTTC. Encoded protein: CASAPGTSYEQYF. Based on the CDR3 plus reference TRBV19 and TRBJ2-7, the full variable domain is DGGITQSPKYLFRKEGQNVTLSCEQNLNHDAMYWYRQDPGQGLRLIYYSQIVNDFQKGDIAEGYSVSREKKESFPLTVTSAQKNPTAFYLCASAPGTSYEQYFGPGTRLTVT.